This T cell receptor (beta chain) was documented in a study of T cells in Graves' hyperthyroidism and ophthalmopathy. Study-wide context: Peripheral blood was taken when the disease was first diagnosed, before any treatment began. Regarding the study as a whole: Classification by a 13 V-J model distinguished ophthalmopathy from stable hyperthyroidism.

PBMCs were obtained from 10 ml fresh peripheral blood. The CDR3 totals 13 residues. V dropped 4 bases and J dropped 8 bases, with 14 bases sitting between them. The germline CDR1 and CDR2 sequences are LGHDT and YNNKEL (reference sequence). Amplified TCR beta CDR3 regions came from RNA transcripts. When the TCR CDR3 underwent first-round RT-PCR, the HTBI primer set was used. TCRdb called the multiplex PCR reads again in MiXCR, with one record for every CDR3 protein. Among fewer than 900,000 distinct CDR3 sequences listed, roughly 15% were seen once. About this clonotype itself: Antigen unknown.

Sample: blood. The sequence was collected from a young man with Graves' hyperthyroidism. This chain connects TRBV3-1 to TRBJ1-1; TRBD1 is a possible D gene (5 bases). This CDR3 reads CASSPRGTPEAFF. For the CDR3, the DNA is TGTGCCAGCAGCCCCCGGGGGACTCCAGAAGCTTTCTTT. Supplemented by reference TRBV3-1 and TRBJ1-1, the full variable domain reads DTAVSQTPKYLVTQMGNDKSIKCEQNLGHDTMYWYKQDSKKFLKIMFSYNNKELIINETVPNRFSPKSPDKAHLNLHINSLELGDSAVYFCASSPRGTPEAFFGQGTRLTVV.